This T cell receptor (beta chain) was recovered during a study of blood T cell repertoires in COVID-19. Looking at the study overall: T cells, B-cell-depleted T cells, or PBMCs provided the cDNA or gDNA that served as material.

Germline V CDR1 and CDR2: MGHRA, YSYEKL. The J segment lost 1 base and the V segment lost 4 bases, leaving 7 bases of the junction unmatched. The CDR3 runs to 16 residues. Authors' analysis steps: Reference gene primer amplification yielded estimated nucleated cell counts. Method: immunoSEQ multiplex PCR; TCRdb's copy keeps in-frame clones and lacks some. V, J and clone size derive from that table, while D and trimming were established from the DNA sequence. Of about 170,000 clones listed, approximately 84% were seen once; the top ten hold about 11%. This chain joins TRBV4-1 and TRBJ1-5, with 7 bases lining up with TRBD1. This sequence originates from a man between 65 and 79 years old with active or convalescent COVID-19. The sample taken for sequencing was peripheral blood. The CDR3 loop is CASSLESGQSNQPQHF. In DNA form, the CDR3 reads TGCGCCAGCAGCCTTGAATCGGGACAGAGCAATCAGCCCCAGCATTTT.